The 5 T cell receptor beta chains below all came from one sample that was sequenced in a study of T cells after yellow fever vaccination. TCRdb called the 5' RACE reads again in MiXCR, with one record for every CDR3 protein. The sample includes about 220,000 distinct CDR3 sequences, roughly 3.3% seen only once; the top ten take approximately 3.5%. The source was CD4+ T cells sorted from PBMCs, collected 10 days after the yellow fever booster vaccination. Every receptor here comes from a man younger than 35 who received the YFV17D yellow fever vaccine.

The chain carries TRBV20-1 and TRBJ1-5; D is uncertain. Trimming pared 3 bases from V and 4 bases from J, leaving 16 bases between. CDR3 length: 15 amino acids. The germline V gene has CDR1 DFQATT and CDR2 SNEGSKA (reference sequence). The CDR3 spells CSASWGAALNQPQHF. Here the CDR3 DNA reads TGCAGTGCTAGTTGGGGAGCAGCTTTGAATCAGCCCCAGCATTTT.

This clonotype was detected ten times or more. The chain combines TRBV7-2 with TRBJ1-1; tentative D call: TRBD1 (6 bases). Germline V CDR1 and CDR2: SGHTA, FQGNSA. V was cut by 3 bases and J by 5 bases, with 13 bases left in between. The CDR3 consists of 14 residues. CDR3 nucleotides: TGTGCCAGCAGCTTCACAGGGAAGATAACTGAAGCTTTCTTT. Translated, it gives CASSFTGKITEAFF.

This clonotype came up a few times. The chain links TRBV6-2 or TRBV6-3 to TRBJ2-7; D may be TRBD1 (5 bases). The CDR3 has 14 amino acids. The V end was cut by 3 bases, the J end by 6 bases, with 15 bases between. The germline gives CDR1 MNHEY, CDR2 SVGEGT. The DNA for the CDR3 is TGTGCCAGCAGTTATTCAGGGTCGGTCAGCGAGCAGTACTTC. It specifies CASSYSGSVSEQYF.

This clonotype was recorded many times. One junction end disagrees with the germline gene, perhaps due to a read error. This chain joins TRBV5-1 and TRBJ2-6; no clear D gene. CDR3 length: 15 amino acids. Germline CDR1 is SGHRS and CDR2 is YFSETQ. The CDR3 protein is CASSLGASGANVLTF. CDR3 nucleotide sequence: TGTGCCAGCAGTTTAGGTGCGTCTGGGGCCAACGTCCTGACTTTC.

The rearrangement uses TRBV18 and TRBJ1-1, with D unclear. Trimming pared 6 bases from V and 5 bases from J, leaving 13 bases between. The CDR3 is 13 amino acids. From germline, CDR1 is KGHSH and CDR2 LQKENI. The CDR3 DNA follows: TGTGCCAGCTCGCTCTTAAGTGGGACTGAAGCTTTCTTT. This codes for CASSLLSGTEAFF.